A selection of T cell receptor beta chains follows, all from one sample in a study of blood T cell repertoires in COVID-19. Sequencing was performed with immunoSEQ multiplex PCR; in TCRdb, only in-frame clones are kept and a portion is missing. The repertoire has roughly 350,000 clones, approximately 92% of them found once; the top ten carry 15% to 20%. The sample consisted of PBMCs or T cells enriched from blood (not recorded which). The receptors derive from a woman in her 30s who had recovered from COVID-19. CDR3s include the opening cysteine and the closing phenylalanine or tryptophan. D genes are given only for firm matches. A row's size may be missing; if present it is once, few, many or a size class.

TGTGCCAGCAGCTCACGGACAGGGTGGGCTTTCTTT CASSSRTGWAFF TRBJ1-1 . TRBV21-1 .
TGTGCCAGCAGCCGACAGGGGAATGAGCAGTTCTTC CASSRQGNEQFF TRBJ2-1 TRBD1 TRBV12-3/TRBV12-4 .
TGTGCCAGCAGTCCAGCGGGAGGTGCCTACAATGAGCAGTTCTTC CASSPAGGAYNEQFF TRBJ2-1 TRBD2 TRBV11-2 .
TGTGCCAGCACCTCTGGACAGGGAGTTAGGAGCACTGAAGCTTTCTTT CASTSGQGVRSTEAFF TRBJ1-1 TRBD1 TRBV28 .
TGTGCCAGCTCACCCTTTGCAACTAATGAAAAACTGTTTTTT CASSPFATNEKLFF TRBJ1-4 . TRBV18 .
TGTGCCAGCAGCGTAGGAGGAAACCTAGCGGGGGGTTCCTACAATGAGCAGTTCTTC CASSVGGNLAGGSYNEQFF TRBJ2-1 TRBD2 TRBV9 .
TGTGCCAGCAGCCCAAGCCCAACAGGGGGGACTGAAGCTTTCTTT CASSPSPTGGTEAFF TRBJ1-1 TRBD1 TRBV3-1/TRBV3-2 once
TGTGCCAGCAGAGGGGGCCGGGATAGCATTCAGTACTTC CASRGGRDSIQYF TRBJ2-4 . TRBV21-1 .
TGTGCCAGCAGCTCACTCGACAGGGATGGCAGGGAGCTGTTTTTT CASSSLDRDGRELFF TRBJ2-2 TRBD1 TRBV7-2 .
TGTGCCAGCAGCAAAGTACTCGGCTCGAGGTATAATAGCAATCAGCCCCAGCATTTT CASSKVLGSRYNSNQPQHF TRBJ1-5 . TRBV21-1 .
TGTGCCAGCAGCCCCCCCCACAGGGGCTTTGGGAAGACCCAGTACTTC CASSPPHRGFGKTQYF TRBJ2-5 TRBD1 TRBV27 .
TGTGCCAGCAGCCAAATGGTGGACAGGGGGCGCGGAAACATTCAGTACTTC CASSQMVDRGRGNIQYF TRBJ2-4 TRBD1 TRBV3-1/TRBV3-2 .
TGTGCCACCGAGCGTCCACCTAACTATGGCTACACCTTC CATERPPNYGYTF TRBJ1-2 . TRBV28 .
TGTGCCAGTAGTCGAACAGGGGGAGGAGAAGCTTTCTTT CASSRTGGGEAFF TRBJ1-1 TRBD1 TRBV19 .
TGTGCCAGCAGTCCTCCCGGGGGGACCTCCTACGAGCAGTACTTC CASSPPGGTSYEQYF TRBJ2-7 TRBD2 TRBV28 .
TGTGCCAGCAGAAGGACAGGGGCCTATGTGAATGAGCAGTTCTTC CASRRTGAYVNEQFF TRBJ2-1 TRBD1 TRBV7-2 .
TGTGCCAGCAGCCCCCCCCCGGGCACTGAAGCTTTCTTT CASSPPPGTEAFF TRBJ1-1 . TRBV28 .
TGTGCCAGCAGTGATCAGGGGATTGGGCAGTTCTTC CASSDQGIGQFF TRBJ2-1 . TRBV6-1 .
TGTGCCAGTAGTAATCTCCGCGGCTTCACTGAAGCTTTCTTT CASSNLRGFTEAFF TRBJ1-1 . TRBV19 .
TGTGCCAGCAGCTTAGGGTTTGGACAGGGAAACACCGGGGAGCTGTTTTTT CASSLGFGQGNTGELFF TRBJ2-2 TRBD1 TRBV7-3 .
TGTGCCAGTAGTGCTTCACTTACGGGACATGAAGCTTTCTTT CASSASLTGHEAFF TRBJ1-1 . TRBV19 .
TGCGCCAGCAGACCAAGTCAGTCACTAGCGGTATACAATGAGCAGTTCTTC CASRPSQSLAVYNEQFF TRBJ2-1 TRBD2 TRBV4-1 .
TGTGCCAGCAGCTTAACCCAGGGGACTGAAGCTTTCTTT CASSLTQGTEAFF TRBJ1-1 . TRBV7-3 .
TGTGCCAGCAGCCCAGCTACAGGCTATGATGGCTACACCTTC CASSPATGYDGYTF TRBJ1-2 . TRBV7-3 .
TGCGCCAGCAGCTTCTCCGGGACAGTTACGTATGGCTACACCTTC CASSFSGTVTYGYTF TRBJ1-2 TRBD1 TRBV5-1 .
TGTGCCAGCAGCTTAAGCGGGGCGAACACCGGGGAGCTGTTTTTT CASSLSGANTGELFF TRBJ2-2 TRBD2 TRBV5-6 .
TGTGCCATCAGTGAGTCGATGGACAGGGCGTATAAGTATGGCTACACCTTC CAISESMDRAYKYGYTF TRBJ1-2 TRBD1 TRBV10-3 .
TGTGCCAGCAGAAACAGGGGCGAGCAGTACTTC CASRNRGEQYF TRBJ2-7 TRBD1 TRBV2 .
TGTGCCAGCAGCCAAGAGCGGACACCGAATTCACCCCTCCACTTT CASSQERTPNSPLHF TRBJ1-6 . TRBV4-2 .
TGCGCCAGCAGCTTGCTAGGGACATCACATAACACTGAAGCTTTCTTT CASSLLGTSHNTEAFF TRBJ1-1 . TRBV5-1 .
TGTGCCAGCAGTTCAATACAGGGGGCAGGCACTGAAGCTTTCTTT CASSSIQGAGTEAFF TRBJ1-1 TRBD1 TRBV27 .